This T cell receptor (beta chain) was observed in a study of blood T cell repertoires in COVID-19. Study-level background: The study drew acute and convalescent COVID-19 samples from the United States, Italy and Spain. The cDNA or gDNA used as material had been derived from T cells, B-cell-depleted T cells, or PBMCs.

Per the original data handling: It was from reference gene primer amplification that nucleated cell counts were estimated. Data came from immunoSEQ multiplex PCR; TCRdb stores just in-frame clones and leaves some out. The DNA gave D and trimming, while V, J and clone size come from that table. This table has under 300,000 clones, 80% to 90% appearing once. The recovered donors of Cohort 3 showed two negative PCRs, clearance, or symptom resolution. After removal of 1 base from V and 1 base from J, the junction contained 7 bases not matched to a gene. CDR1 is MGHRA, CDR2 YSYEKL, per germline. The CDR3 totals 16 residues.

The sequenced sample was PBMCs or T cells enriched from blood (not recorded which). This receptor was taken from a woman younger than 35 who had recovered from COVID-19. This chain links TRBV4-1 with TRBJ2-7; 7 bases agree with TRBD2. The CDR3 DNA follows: TGCGCCAGCAGCCAAGCACGGGGGGATTCTTCCTACGAGCAGTACTTC. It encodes CASSQARGDSSYEQYF.